This T cell receptor (beta chain) originates from a study of lymphopenia after photon versus proton radiotherapy. The CDR3 runs to 15 residues. Germline lookup yields CDR1 SGHTS and CDR2 YDEGEE. Deletions cut 0 bases from V and 10 bases from J, with 14 bases between. Libraries were prepared by immunoSEQ multiplex PCR; TCRdb keeps only in-frame clonotypes and omits some of them. The sample contains some 26,000 clones, around 81% of which appear only once. Regarding the study as a whole: Better survival with proton therapy was suggested as possible, not demonstrated.

Details on this clone: Its antigen is unidentified.

The genes are TRBV5-8 and TRBJ1-6; D remains ambiguous. This sample comprised peripheral blood, obtained from a patient treated with photon-based radiotherapy. The TCR comes from a man aged 50 to 60 with gastric cancer. DNA for the CDR3: TGTGCCAGCAGCTTGGGTTCCAGGCCTGGGTCACCCCTCCACTTT. Its translation is CASSLGSRPGSPLHF.